The T cell receptor beta chain described here comes from a study of blood T cell repertoires in COVID-19. Overall study: The study drew acute and convalescent COVID-19 samples from the United States, Italy and Spain.

The CDR3 consists of 15 residues. Deletions cut 2 bases from V and 0 bases from J, with 8 bases between. In germline, CDR1 is MNHEY, CDR2 SVGEGT. Measured with immunoSEQ multiplex PCR; TCRdb has only the in-frame clones, and not every one. The sample yields 350,000 to 450,000 clones, about 89% seen once. Clinical history as reported by participants underpinned cohort assignment. The gene calls are TRBV6-2 or TRBV6-3 and TRBJ1-3; TRBD1 is a possible D gene (5 bases). The sequence derives from a middle-aged man in a cohort exposed to, infected with or recovered from COVID-19 (not recorded which). Material for sequencing was PBMCs or T cells enriched from blood (not recorded which). CDR3 region: CASSYQGLSGNTIYF. In DNA form, the CDR3 reads TGTGCCAGCAGTTACCAGGGACTCTCTGGAAACACCATATATTTT.